This entry lists 25 T cell receptor beta chains sequenced from one sample in a study of human T cells and chemical hapten exposure. Time point defined: patch test 1, 2 weeks after DPC sensitization. The treatment denotes: therapeutic diphenylcyclopropenone sensitization with weekly scalp DPC. From the RACE reads, TCRdb called clonotypes with MiXCR, one entry per CDR3 protein. The table shows a few hundred thousand distinct CDR3 sequences, with about 4.4% occurring only once. Sequences were derived from whole blood, sampled in connection with sensitization to the hapten diphenylcyclopropenone (DPC). These receptors were taken from a woman in her forties or fifties with alopecia areata. Some clones in this sample may be carry-over from other donors' samples.

This clonotype was recorded a few times. This chain joins TRBV7-8 and TRBJ2-5, with TRBD2 matching over 9 bases. The trim removed 1 base at V and 4 bases at J, leaving 7 bases unmatched. CDR1 and CDR2 (germline): SGHVS, FQNEAQ. This CDR3 is built from 16 residues. The CDR3 reads CASSLEGSGSRETQYF. The CDR3 DNA is TGTGCCAGCAGCTTAGAAGGTAGCGGGAGTAGAGAGACCCAGTACTTC.

This clonotype appeared a few times. The rearrangement uses TRBV12-3 or TRBV12-4 and TRBJ2-1; 12 bases agree with TRBD2. J lost 4 bases, V lost 5 bases, and 9 bases had no gene match. The CDR3 length is 17 residues. CDR3 nucleotide sequence: TGTGCCAGCAGTCCGTCTAGCGGGGGGGCGTCGTACAATGAGCAGTTCTTC. It specifies CASSPSSGGASYNEQFF.

This clonotype has a handful of counts. The V and J genes are TRBV5-1 and TRBJ1-4; D is possibly TRBD1 (5 bases). Germline assignment: CDR1 SGHRS and CDR2 YFSETQ. Trimming cost V 4 bases and J 10 bases, with 17 bases left between them. The CDR3 loop spans 14 amino acids. DNA of the CDR3: TGCGCCAGCAGCCCCTCCCCGCAGGGAGTAAAACTGTTTTTT. It specifies CASSPSPQGVKLFF. The full variable domain, rest sourced from reference TRBV5-1 and TRBJ1-4, is KAGVTQTPRYLIKTRGQQVTLSCSPISGHRSVSWYQQTPGQGLQFLFEYFSETQRNKGNFPGRFSGRQFSNSRSEMNVSTLELGDSALYLCASSPSPQGVKLFFGSGTQLSVL.

This clonotype has ten or more counts. The CDR3 nucleotides read TGCGCCAGCAGCGAGGGACAGGGGGCAAGCGAGCAGTACTTC. Translating gives CASSEGQGASEQYF. The chain recombines TRBV10-2 with TRBJ2-7; 12 bases agree with TRBD1. There are 14 residues in the CDR3. Germline values: CDR1 WSHSY, CDR2 SAAADI. Germline trimming cut 6 bases from V and 6 bases from J; bases unmatched to any gene: 6.

This clonotype was detected only a few times. The chain carries TRBV7-9 and TRBJ1-5; no firm D call. Germline CDR1 is SEHNR and CDR2 is FQNEAQ (reference sequence). Deletions cut 1 base from V and 0 bases from J, with 4 bases between. This CDR3 comprises 14 residues. CDR3 nucleotide sequence: TGTGCCAGCAGCTTAGACTTTAGCAATCAGCCCCAGCATTTT. Translated, it gives CASSLDFSNQPQHF.

This clonotype has more than one count but fewer than ten. The chain recombines TRBV6-2 or TRBV6-3 with TRBJ2-2, with TRBD2 matching over 9 bases. CDR1 and CDR2 (germline): MNHEY, SVGEGT. Trimming cost V 5 bases and J 3 bases; bases outside gene matches: 1. There are 14 residues in the CDR3. The CDR3 DNA is TGTGCCAGCAGTCGGACTAGCGACACCGGGGAGCTGTTTTTT. Its protein is CASSRTSDTGELFF.

At least ten counts were recorded for this clonotype. The rearrangement uses TRBV7-2 and TRBJ2-3, with a possible D match to TRBD2 (6 bases). Germline V lookup: CDR1 SGHTA, CDR2 FQGNSA. V lost 5 bases to trimming and J lost 4 bases, with 16 bases between them. This CDR3 has 15 amino acids. CDR3 nucleotide sequence: TGTGCCAGCAGCCCCGGGACTCACTTTTCAGATACGCAGTATTTT. This sequence encodes CASSPGTHFSDTQYF. Filled out from reference TRBV7-2 and TRBJ2-3, the complete variable domain reads GAGVSQSPSNKVTEKGKDVELRCDPISGHTALYWYRQSLGQGLEFLIYFQGNSAPDKSGLPSDRFSAERTGGSVSTLTIQRTQQEDSAVYLCASSPGTHFSDTQYFGPGTRLTVL.

At least ten counts were recorded for this clonotype. This chain uses TRBV7-2 with TRBJ2-7; D ambiguous. Trimming took 1 base from V and 3 from J, leaving 7 bases between them. Germline V CDR1 and CDR2: SGHTA, FQGNSA. The CDR3 runs to 13 residues. The DNA of the CDR3 is TGTGCCAGCAGCTTAGTGGGGTTCTACGAGCAGTACTTC. This sequence encodes CASSLVGFYEQYF.

This clonotype showed up many times. The chain joins TRBV9 to TRBJ1-1; the D is unclear. The CDR3 sequence is 16 residues long. V was pared by 0 bases and J by 1 base, with 13 bases between. Germline V CDR1 and CDR2: SGDLS, YYNGEE. The CDR3 loop is CASSVGWAGPNTEAFF. CDR3 coding DNA: TGTGCCAGCAGCGTAGGTTGGGCAGGTCCGAACACTGAAGCTTTCTTT.

There are many counts of this clonotype. The chain recombines TRBV6-2 or TRBV6-3 with TRBJ1-5; D remains unclear. The CDR3 has 15 amino acids. In germline, CDR1 is MNHEY, CDR2 SVGEGT. V was pared by 9 bases and J by 5 bases, with 20 bases between. The CDR3 region has the DNA TGTGCCAGTTGCTGCAGATCAGGATCAGATCAGCCCCAGCATTTT. Amino acids: CASCCRSGSDQPQHF.

A remark on this clonotype: At one end, the junction sequence differs from germline, possibly due to a read error. The rearrangement uses TRBV6-2 or TRBV6-3 and TRBJ1-1; TRBD1 might be the D (6 bases). CDR3 size: 14 residues. CDR1 and CDR2 from the germline V gene are MNHEY and SVGEGT. CDR3 nucleotides: TGTGCCACCAGTTCAACAGGGATGAACTCTGAAGCTTTCTTT. Translation: CATSSTGMNSEAFF.

This clonotype was picked up many times. The gene calls are TRBV5-6 and TRBJ1-1; TRBD1 agrees at 9 bases. The CDR3 runs 13 residues. Trimming took 4 bases from V and 7 from J; bases not matched to a gene: 5. The germline V gene has CDR1 SGHDT and CDR2 YYEEEE. Here the CDR3 DNA reads TGTGCCAGCAGCCCGGACAGGGGCCTTGAAGCTTTCTTT. Amino acid sequence: CASSPDRGLEAFF.

This clonotype was seen at least ten times. The V gene is TRBV12-5, the J gene TRBJ1-1, with 7 positions matching TRBD1. The CDR3 extends over 17 amino acids. Unmatched junction bases numbered 14, after V lost 5 bases and J lost 2 bases. Germline-derived CDR1 and CDR2 are LGHNT and FRNRAP. CDR3 nucleotides: TGTGCTAGTGGTCAAGTAACAGGGGCCAAGAGTAACACTGAAGCTTTCTTT. As protein: CASGQVTGAKSNTEAFF.

This clonotype has a count of ten or more. This rearrangement joins TRBV11-3 to TRBJ2-7; no firm D call. CDR1 is SGHNT and CDR2 is YENEEA in the germline V gene. The CDR3 loop spans 13 amino acids. Trimming removed 0 bases from V and 7 bases from J, with 10 bases in between. The DNA for the CDR3 is TGTGCCAGCAGCTTAGACTCTTTCGGGGAGCAGTACTTC. Translation gives CASSLDSFGEQYF.

Ten or more counts support this clonotype. The chain has TRBV14 and TRBJ2-2; TRBD2 might be the D (5 bases). Per the germline V gene, CDR1 is SGHDN and CDR2 is FVKESK. Trimming took off 0 bases at V and 5 bases at J, with 25 bases between the two ends. CDR3 length: 20 amino acids. Here the CDR3 reads CASSQEMAFLEGLGTGELFF. CDR3 sequence (DNA): TGTGCCAGCAGCCAAGAGATGGCGTTCCTCGAGGGTCTAGGTACCGGGGAGCTGTTTTTT.

This clonotype was seen a few times. V and J are TRBV20-1 and TRBJ2-3; D might be TRBD1 or TRBD2, each matching 5 bases. The V end was cut by 8 bases, the J end by 4 bases, with 19 bases between. The CDR3 has 14 amino acids. Germline loops: CDR1 DFQATT, CDR2 SNEGSKA (reference sequence). The CDR3 DNA reads TGCAGTTCCACCTGGGGGAGTGGTGCAGATACGCAGTATTTT. Its protein is CSSTWGSGADTQYF.

The chain combines TRBV7-6 with TRBJ2-7; TRBD2 is a possible D gene (6 bases). The V gene's germline CDR1 is SGHVS and CDR2 FNYEAQ. The CDR3 runs to 16 residues. The V end was cut by 1 base, the J end by 3 bases, with 16 bases between. CDR3 DNA: TGTGCCAGCAGCTTAGGGGGTCCGGGGACTTTCTACGAGCAGTACTTC. This sequence encodes CASSLGGPGTFYEQYF.

This clonotype was detected ten times or more. V is TRBV29-1 and J is TRBJ2-4; TRBD2 aligns across 7 bases. V lost 7 bases and J lost 7; bases outside the gene matches: 16. The CDR3 extends over 15 amino acids. CDR1 and CDR2 (germline): SQVTM, ANQGSEA. CDR3 protein: CSAKPTKAGPNIQYF. The CDR3 DNA sequence: TGCAGCGCCAAACCGACTAAAGCGGGGCCCAACATTCAGTACTTC.

This clonotype was counted a few times. The chain recombines TRBV20-1 with TRBJ2-1; 10 positions agree with TRBD2. After removal of 7 bases from V and 6 bases from J, the junction contained 12 bases not matched to a gene. The CDR3 runs to 15 residues. Germline CDR1 reads DFQATT; CDR2 reads SNEGSKA (reference sequence). CDR3 sequence (DNA): TGCAGTGTTGCGCGTCAGCGGGGGGGCATCAATGAGCAGTTCTTC. It encodes CSVARQRGGINEQFF.

This clonotype appeared many times. This rearrangement joins TRBV5-1 to TRBJ2-5; D perhaps matches TRBD1 (5 bases). Trimming pared 0 bases from V and 2 bases from J, leaving 5 bases between. Germline V CDR1 and CDR2: SGHRS, YFSETQ. The CDR3 extends over 13 amino acids. For the CDR3, the DNA is TGCGCCAGCAGCTTGGAGGGGCAAGAGACCCAGTACTTC. Its translation: CASSLEGQETQYF.

This clonotype appeared many times. The rearrangement uses TRBV12-3 or TRBV12-4 and TRBJ2-1; D is ambiguous. The length of the CDR3 is 11 residues. Trimming removed 6 bases at V and 0 bases at J, with 0 bases between. CDR3 amino acids: CASSSYNEQFF. CDR3 coding DNA: TGTGCCAGCAGCTCCTACAATGAGCAGTTCTTC.

This clonotype was detected many times. The CDR3 DNA reads as TGTGCCAGCAGCCAGGGACAGGGGGTCCCCTGGAGGAACACTGAAGCTTTCTTT. Protein sequence: CASSQGQGVPWRNTEAFF. The J gene is TRBJ1-1, the V gene TRBV14; 11 nucleotides match TRBD1. The CDR3 sequence is 18 residues long. Looked up from germline, CDR1 is SGHDN and CDR2 is FVKESK. The J segment lost 1 base and the V segment lost 3 bases, leaving 10 bases of the junction unmatched.

This clonotype was recorded many times. The rearrangement links TRBV12-3 or TRBV12-4 to TRBJ1-2; perhaps TRBD1 as D (6 bases). The CDR3 runs to 13 residues. V shed 5 bases and J shed 4 bases, with 11 bases lying between them. The CDR3 DNA reads TGTGCCAGCAGTAAACAGGGTTCCTATGGCTACACCTTC. As protein: CASSKQGSYGYTF.

The rearrangement links TRBV4-3 to TRBJ2-3, with D tentatively TRBD2 (6 bases). This CDR3 region has 15 residues. Germline-derived CDR1 and CDR2 are LGHNA and YSLEER. With 3 bases removed from V and 2 bases from J, the gap between germline ends came to 12 bases. CDR3 loop: CASSQGAGHTDTQYF. The DNA of the CDR3 is TGCGCCAGCAGCCAGGGAGCGGGCCACACAGATACGCAGTATTTT.

This clonotype came up a few times. The V gene is TRBV27, the J gene TRBJ1-5; D is unresolved. Trimming took 2 bases from V and 5 from J, leaving 7 bases between them. The CDR3 is made up of 13 amino acids. Per the germline V gene, CDR1 is MNHEY and CDR2 is SMNVEV (reference sequence). This CDR3 reads CASSLTVDQPQHF. CDR3 sequence (DNA): TGTGCCAGCAGTTTAACAGTGGATCAGCCCCAGCATTTT.